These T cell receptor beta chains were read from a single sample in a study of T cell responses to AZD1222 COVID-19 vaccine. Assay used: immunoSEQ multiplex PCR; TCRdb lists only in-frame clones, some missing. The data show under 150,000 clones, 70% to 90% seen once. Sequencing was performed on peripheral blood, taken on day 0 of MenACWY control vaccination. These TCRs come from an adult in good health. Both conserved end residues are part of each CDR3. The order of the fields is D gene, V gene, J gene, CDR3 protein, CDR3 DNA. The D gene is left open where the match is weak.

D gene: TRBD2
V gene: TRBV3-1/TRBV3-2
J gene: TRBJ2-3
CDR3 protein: CASSQDPGGARDTQYF
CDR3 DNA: TGTGCCAGCAGCCAAGACCCCGGGGGGGCTCGGGATACGCAGTATTTT

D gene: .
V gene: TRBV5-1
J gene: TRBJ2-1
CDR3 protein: CASSGRNEQFF
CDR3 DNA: TGCGCCAGCAGCGGGCGGAATGAGCAGTTCTTC

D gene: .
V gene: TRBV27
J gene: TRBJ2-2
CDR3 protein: CASSKGQNTGELFF
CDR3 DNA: TGTGCCAGCAGTAAGGGGCAGAACACCGGGGAGCTGTTTTTT

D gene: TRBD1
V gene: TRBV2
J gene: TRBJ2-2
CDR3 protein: CASRSDRENTGELFF
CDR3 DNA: TGTGCCAGCAGGTCCGACAGGGAAAACACCGGGGAGCTGTTTTTT

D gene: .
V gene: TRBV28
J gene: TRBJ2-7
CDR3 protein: CASSRGEGGRYEQYF
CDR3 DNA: TGTGCCAGCAGTCGAGGTGAGGGGGGACGCTACGAGCAGTACTTC

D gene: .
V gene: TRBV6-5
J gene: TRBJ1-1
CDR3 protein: CASRYADDTTEAFF
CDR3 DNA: TGTGCCAGCAGATACGCTGATGACACGACTGAAGCTTTCTTT

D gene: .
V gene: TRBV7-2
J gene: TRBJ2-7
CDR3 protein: CASSSPFYEQYF
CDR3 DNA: TGTGCCAGCAGCTCCCCGTTCTACGAGCAGTACTTC

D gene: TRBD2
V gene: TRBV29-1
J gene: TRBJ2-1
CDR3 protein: CSTLQGMRGGNYNEQFF
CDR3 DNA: TGCAGCACCTTACAAGGGATGCGGGGGGGCAATTACAATGAGCAGTTCTTC

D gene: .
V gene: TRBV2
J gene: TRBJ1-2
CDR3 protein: CASSAGGGTNYGYTF
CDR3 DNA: TGTGCCAGCAGTGCCGGAGGGGGGACCAACTATGGCTACACCTTC

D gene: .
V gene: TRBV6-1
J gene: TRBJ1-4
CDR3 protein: CASSEVTGADEKLFF
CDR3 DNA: TGTGCCAGCAGTGAAGTGACGGGGGCGGACGAAAAACTGTTTTTT

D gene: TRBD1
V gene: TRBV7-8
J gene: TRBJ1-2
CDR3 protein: CASSAGQGINYGYTF
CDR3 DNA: TGTGCCAGCAGCGCAGGACAGGGGATAAACTATGGCTACACCTTC

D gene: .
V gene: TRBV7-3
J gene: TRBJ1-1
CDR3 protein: CASGKGVGREAFF
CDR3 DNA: TGTGCCAGCGGTAAGGGGGTAGGGCGAGAAGCTTTCTTT

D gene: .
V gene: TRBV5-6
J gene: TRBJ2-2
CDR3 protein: CASSRGWGTGELFF
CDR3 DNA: TGTGCCAGCAGCCGTGGTTGGGGCACCGGGGAGCTGTTTTTT

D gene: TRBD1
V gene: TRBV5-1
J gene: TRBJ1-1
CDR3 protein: CASSLAGTGFSTEAFF
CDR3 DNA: TGCGCCAGCAGCTTGGCCGGGACAGGGTTTTCAACTGAAGCTTTCTTT

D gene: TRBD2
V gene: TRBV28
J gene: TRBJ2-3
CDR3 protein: CASSPGLAGAIDTQYF
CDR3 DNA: TGTGCCAGCAGTCCCGGACTAGCGGGGGCAATAGATACGCAGTATTTT

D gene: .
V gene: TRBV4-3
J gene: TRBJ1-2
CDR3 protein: CASSQETGDGYTF
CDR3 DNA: TGCGCCAGCAGCCAAGAGACAGGCGATGGCTACACCTTC

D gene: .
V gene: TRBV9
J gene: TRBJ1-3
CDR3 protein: CASSVDDLGRSRSGNTIYF
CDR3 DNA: TGTGCCAGCAGCGTAGACGATCTCGGCAGGTCTAGGTCTGGAAACACCATATATTTT